This T cell receptor beta chain was recovered during a study of T cell responses to AZD1222 COVID-19 vaccine. Study overall: Pooled samples include second doses given at about 4 or 12 weeks.

The method was immunoSEQ multiplex PCR; TCRdb's version includes in-frame clones alone and lacks a portion of them. The table includes 90,000 to 120,000 clones, 75% to 90% detected once. This clone was detected a few times. Its antigen is undetermined. General study results and limits: At 160-218 and 743-854, vaccine-associated CD4 TCRs were dominant, and they spanned spike. After two AZD1222 doses, spike-specific TCR breadth and depth rose versus day 0. The donor cohort was predominantly white British with a female majority, and clonal diversity may have been underestimated.

Material: peripheral blood, obtained on day 0 of AZD1222 vaccination. The TCR was taken from an adult in good health.

The CDR3 loop is CASSLSGRGYTF. In nucleotides, the CDR3 is TGTGCCAGCAGTTTATCGGGAAGAGGCTACACCTTC. This chain uses TRBV27 with TRBJ1-2; D is unclear. From germline, CDR1 is MNHEY and CDR2 SMNVEV (reference sequence). This CDR3 has 12 residues. V dropped 0 bases and J dropped 8 bases, with 7 bases sitting between them.